These 3 T cell receptor beta chains were sequenced from one sample in a study of monozygotic twins with inflammatory bowel disease. TCRdb re-called the 5' RACE reads; every CDR3 protein appears as one record, without DNA. The table counts around 99,000 distinct CDR3 sequences; 12% lies in the top ten. The source material was blood. The receptors were gathered from a human donor with ulcerative colitis or Crohn's disease, or a healthy co-twin of an affected twin (not recorded which).

The chain couples TRBV24-1 to TRBJ2-3; TCRdb picks TRBD1, but there is no DNA to check that call. The CDR3 extends over 16 amino acids. Germline V gives CDR1 KGHDR, CDR2 SFDVKD. CDR3: CATSDTGTGGTDTQYF.

The J gene is TRBJ1-2, the V gene TRBV7-2; TCRdb returns TRBD1, unconfirmable since there is no DNA. Germline V gene lookup returns CDR1 SGHTA and CDR2 FQGNSA. This CDR3 region has 15 residues. The CDR3: CASSTQTGGNYGYTF.

The gene calls are TRBV6-2 or TRBV6-3 and TRBJ1-2. The length of the CDR3 is 15 residues. Per the germline V gene, CDR1 is MNHEY and CDR2 is SVGEGT. The chain's CDR3 is CASSYDLADLYGYTF.